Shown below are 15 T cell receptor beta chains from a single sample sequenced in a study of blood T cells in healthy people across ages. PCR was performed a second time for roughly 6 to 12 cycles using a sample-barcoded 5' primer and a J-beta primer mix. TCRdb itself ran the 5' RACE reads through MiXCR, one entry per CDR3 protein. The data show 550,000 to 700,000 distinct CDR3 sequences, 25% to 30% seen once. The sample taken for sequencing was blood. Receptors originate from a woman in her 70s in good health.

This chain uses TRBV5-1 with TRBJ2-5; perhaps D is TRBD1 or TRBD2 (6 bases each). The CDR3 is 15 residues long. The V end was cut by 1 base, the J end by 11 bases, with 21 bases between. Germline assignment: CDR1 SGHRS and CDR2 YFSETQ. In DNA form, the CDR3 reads TGCGCCAGCAGCTTGCAGGGTCGGGGGCAGAATGAGCAGTACTTC. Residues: CASSLQGRGQNEQYF.

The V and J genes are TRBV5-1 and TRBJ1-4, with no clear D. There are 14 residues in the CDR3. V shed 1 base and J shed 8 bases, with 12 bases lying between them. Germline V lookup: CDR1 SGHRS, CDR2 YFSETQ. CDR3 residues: CASSLLGVDEKLFF. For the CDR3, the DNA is TGCGCCAGCAGCTTGCTCGGGGTAGACGAAAAACTGTTTTTT. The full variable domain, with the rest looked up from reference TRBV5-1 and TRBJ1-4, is KAGVTQTPRYLIKTRGQQVTLSCSPISGHRSVSWYQQTPGQGLQFLFEYFSETQRNKGNFPGRFSGRQFSNSRSEMNVSTLELGDSALYLCASSLLGVDEKLFFGSGTQLSVL.

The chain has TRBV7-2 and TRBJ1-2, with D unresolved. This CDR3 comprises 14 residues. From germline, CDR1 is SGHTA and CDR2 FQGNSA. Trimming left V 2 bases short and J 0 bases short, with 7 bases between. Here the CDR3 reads CASSLLLTNYGYTF. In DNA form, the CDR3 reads TGTGCCAGCAGCTTATTGCTGACTAACTATGGCTACACCTTC.

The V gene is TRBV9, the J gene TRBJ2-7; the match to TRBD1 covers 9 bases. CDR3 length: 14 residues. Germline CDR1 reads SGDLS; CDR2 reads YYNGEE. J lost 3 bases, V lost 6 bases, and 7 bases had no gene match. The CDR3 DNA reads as TGTGCCAGCAACCCGGGACAGGGTTTCTACGAGCAGTACTTC. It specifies CASNPGQGFYEQYF.

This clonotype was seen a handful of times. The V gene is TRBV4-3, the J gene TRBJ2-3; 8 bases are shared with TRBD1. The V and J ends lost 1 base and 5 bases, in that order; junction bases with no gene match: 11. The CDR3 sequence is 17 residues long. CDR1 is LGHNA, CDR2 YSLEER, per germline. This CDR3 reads CASSQGFGRGLKDTQYF. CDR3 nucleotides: TGCGCCAGCAGCCAAGGGTTCGGCAGGGGGCTTAAAGATACGCAGTATTTT.

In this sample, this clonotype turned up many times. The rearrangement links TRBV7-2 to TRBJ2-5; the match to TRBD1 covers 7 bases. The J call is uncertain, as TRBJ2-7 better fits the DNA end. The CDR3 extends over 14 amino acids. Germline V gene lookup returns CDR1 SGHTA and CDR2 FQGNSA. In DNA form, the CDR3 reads TGTGCCAGCAGGTCCGGGACAGCCTCCTACGAGCAGTACTTC. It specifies CASRSGTASYEQYF.

CDR3 sequence reads: CASSFGTLNTEAFF. CDR3 bases: TGTGCCAGCAGCTTTGGGACATTGAACACTGAAGCTTTCTTT. The rearrangement uses TRBV7-2 and TRBJ1-1, with TRBD1 as a possible D gene (6 bases). This CDR3 has 14 amino acids. V lost 3 bases and J 0 bases, leaving 8 bases between the germline ends. Per germline, CDR1 SGHTA and CDR2 FQGNSA.

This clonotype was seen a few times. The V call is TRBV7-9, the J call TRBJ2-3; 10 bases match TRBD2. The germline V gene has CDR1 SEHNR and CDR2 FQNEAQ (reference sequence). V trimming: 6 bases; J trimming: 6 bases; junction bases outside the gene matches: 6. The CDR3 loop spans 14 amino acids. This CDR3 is CASSTSGAKDTQYF. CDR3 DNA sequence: TGTGCCAGCAGTACTAGCGGGGCGAAGGATACGCAGTATTTT.

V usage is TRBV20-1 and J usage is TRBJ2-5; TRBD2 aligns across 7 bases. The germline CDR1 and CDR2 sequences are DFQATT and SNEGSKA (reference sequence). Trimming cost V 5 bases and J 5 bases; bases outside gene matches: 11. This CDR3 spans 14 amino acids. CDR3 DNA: TGCAGTGCTGGGCCCGGCATGGGGGGGGAGACCCAGTACTTC. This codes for CSAGPGMGGETQYF.

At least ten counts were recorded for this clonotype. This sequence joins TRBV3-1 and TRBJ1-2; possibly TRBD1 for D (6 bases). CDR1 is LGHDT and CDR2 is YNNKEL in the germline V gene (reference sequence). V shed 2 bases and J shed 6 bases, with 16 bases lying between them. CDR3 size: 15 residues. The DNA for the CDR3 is TGTGCCAGCAGCCAACCTCCGAAGGCAGGGGATGGCTACACCTTC. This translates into CASSQPPKAGDGYTF. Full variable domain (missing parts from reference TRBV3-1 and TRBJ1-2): DTAVSQTPKYLVTQMGNDKSIKCEQNLGHDTMYWYKQDSKKFLKIMFSYNNKELIINETVPNRFSPKSPDKAHLNLHINSLELGDSAVYFCASSQPPKAGDGYTFGSGTRLTVV.

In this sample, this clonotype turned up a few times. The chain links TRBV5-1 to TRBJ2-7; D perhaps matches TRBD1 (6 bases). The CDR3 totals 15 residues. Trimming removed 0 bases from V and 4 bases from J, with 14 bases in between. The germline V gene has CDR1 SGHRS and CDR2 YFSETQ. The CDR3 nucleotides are TGCGCCAGCAGCTTGGGGGGGACACGACTTTACGAGCAGTACTTC. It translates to CASSLGGTRLYEQYF.

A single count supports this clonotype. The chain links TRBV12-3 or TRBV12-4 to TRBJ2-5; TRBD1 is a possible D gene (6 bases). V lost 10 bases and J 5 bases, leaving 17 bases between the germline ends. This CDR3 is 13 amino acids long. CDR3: CAISTGVEETQYF. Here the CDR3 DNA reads TGTGCCATCTCGACAGGCGTTGAGGAGACCCAGTACTTC.

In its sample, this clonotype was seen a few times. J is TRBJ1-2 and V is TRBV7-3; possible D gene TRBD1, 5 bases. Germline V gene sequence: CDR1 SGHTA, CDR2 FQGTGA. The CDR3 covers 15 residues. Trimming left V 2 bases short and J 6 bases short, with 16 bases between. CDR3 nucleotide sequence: TGTGCCAGCAGCTTACTCGCAGGGAGTGAGGATGGCTACACCTTC. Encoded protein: CASSLLAGSEDGYTF.

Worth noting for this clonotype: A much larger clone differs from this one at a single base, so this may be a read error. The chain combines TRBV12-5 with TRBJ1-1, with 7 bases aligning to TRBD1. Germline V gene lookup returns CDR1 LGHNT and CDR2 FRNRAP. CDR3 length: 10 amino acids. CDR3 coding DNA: TGTGCTCGTGGCCCAGGGACAGATAGCTTT. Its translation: CARGPGTDSF.

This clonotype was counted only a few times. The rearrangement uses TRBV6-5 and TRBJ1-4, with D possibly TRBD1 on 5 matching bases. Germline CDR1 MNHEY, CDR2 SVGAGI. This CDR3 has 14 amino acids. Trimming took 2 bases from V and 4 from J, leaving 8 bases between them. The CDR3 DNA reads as TGTGCCAGCAGTTACGGGGGAAGTAATGAAAAACTGTTTTTT. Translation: CASSYGGSNEKLFF.